A selection of T cell receptor beta chains follows, all from one sample in a study of T-cell reconstitution after alpha-beta-depleted transplantation in children. TCRdb analysed the PCR reads with MiXCR anew, one entry per CDR3 protein. This sample has around 18,000 distinct CDR3 sequences; just over 5% occur once, and the top ten carry around 7.2%. Sequences were derived from PBMCs, sampled before TCRalphabeta/CD19-depleted stem cell transplant. The receptors come from a boy younger than 18 with acute lymphoblastic leukemia, due to receive a stem cell transplant. Each CDR3 is given with its conserved first and last residue. The D gene is left open where the match is weak. Size is stated as once, few, many or a size class.

d_call j_call v_call clone_size cdr3_nt cdr3_aa
- TRBJ1-1 TRBV10-3 medium-sized TGTGCCACGTCCGTGAACACTGAAGCTTTCTTT CATSVNTEAFF
- TRBJ2-5 TRBV28 many TGTGCCAGCAGTTTAGAGGAGGGAGGCCAAGAGACCCAGTACTTC CASSLEEGGQETQYF
- TRBJ1-2 TRBV12-3/TRBV12-4 medium-sized TGTGCCAGCAGTCTTAAACAGGGATATGGCTACACCTTC CASSLKQGYGYTF
- TRBJ1-2 TRBV25-1 many TGTGCCAGCAGGGGGTTAGCCTCTACCTATGGCTACACCTTC CASRGLASTYGYTF
TRBD2 TRBJ2-1 TRBV15 many TGTGCCACCAGCAGAGATAGGACTAGCGATAGGGGCTCCTACAATGAGCAGTTCTTC CATSRDRTSDRGSYNEQFF
- TRBJ2-5 TRBV24-1 many TGTGCCACCATGGCAGGGGATAGCCAAGAGACCCAGTACTTC CATMAGDSQETQYF
TRBD2 TRBJ2-7 TRBV6-2/TRBV6-3 many TGTGCCAGCAGTTTCTTGGAAGCGGGGGCCACCTACGAGCAGTACTTC CASSFLEAGATYEQYF
- TRBJ2-1 TRBV2 many TGTGCCAGCAGTGAATTTGGGAATGAGCAGTTCTTC CASSEFGNEQFF
TRBD1 TRBJ1-3 TRBV7-6 many TGTGCCAGCAGCCCTCGTGTACGGGACAGCGGAAACACCATATATTTT CASSPRVRDSGNTIYF
TRBD1 TRBJ1-5 TRBV28 many TGTGCCAGCAAATACAGGGGGCGATCCGAACAGCCCCAGCATTTT CASKYRGRSEQPQHF
- TRBJ1-1 TRBV7-9 many TGTGCCAGGCACAGGGCGGGCACTGAAGCTTTCTTT CARHRAGTEAFF
- TRBJ2-6 TRBV4-3 many TGCGCCAGCAGCCCTCTCCTAGGAGGCACTGGGGCCAACGTCCTGACTTTC CASSPLLGGTGANVLTF
- TRBJ1-5 TRBV28 many TGTGCCAGCGGGCTTTTGATTGGCAATCAGCCCCAGCATTTT CASGLLIGNQPQHF
TRBD1 TRBJ1-1 TRBV10-3 many TGTGCCATCAGTGAGTCACAGGGGAGGAACACTGAAGCTTTCTTT CAISESQGRNTEAFF
- TRBJ1-1 TRBV12-3/TRBV12-4 many TGTGCCAGCAGTTTGGGGACGACAGTTGCTGAAGCTTTCTTT CASSLGTTVAEAFF
TRBD1 TRBJ1-2 TRBV20-1 medium-sized TGCAGTGCCGCTGACAGGGACTATGGCTACACCTTC CSAADRDYGYTF